The entry below gives a single T cell receptor (beta chain) sequence along with its context. As yet, its antigen is unknown. This sample was taken from a study of response to subunit inactivated influenza vaccine. Trimming removed 5 bases from V and 2 bases from J, with 12 bases in between. The CDR3 has 14 residues. MiXCR, run by TCRdb on the RT-PCR reads, gives a single entry per CDR3 protein. The sample records hundreds of thousands of distinct CDR3 sequences, about 11% being singletons. Study outcomes and limitations: Authors proposed each seasonal influenza vaccination draws in few new T cells.

These same records also appear under a second study, on T cells expressing NK-cell markers. From that report: 5'RACE template switching with UMIs generated TCR beta cDNA. Sorted CD3+CD56-NKG2C+, CD3+CD56+NKG2C- and CD3+CD56+NKG2C+ T cells were the source of the TCR beta repertoires. Similarly, these clonotypes led the CD3+CD56-NKG2C+ fraction as well in a few donors. Whether the expanded NKG2C+ T cell clones recognized HCMV remained unclear.

This receptor was obtained from a man aged 45-65 years who received an inactivated influenza vaccine. The chain joins TRBV12-3 or TRBV12-4 to TRBJ1-2; D might be TRBD1 (6 bases). Sample: PBMCs from blood, taken on the day of vaccination. CDR3 nucleotides: TGTGCCAGCAGTCCGCAACAGGGAAACTATGGCTACACCTTC. Encoded protein: CASSPQQGNYGYTF.